Shown below are 6 T cell receptor beta chains from a single sample sequenced in a study of cytomegalovirus exposure and HLA in healthy donors. Repertoires were generated with immunoSEQ multiplex PCR, while TCRdb's copy carries only in-frame clones and drops some. The data contain under 95,000 clones, roughly 95% of them singletons. The sequenced material came from PBMCs. The receptors were sampled from a woman in her late teens or twenties in good health and CMV-seropositive.

The chain links TRBV7-3 to TRBJ2-2, with 11 bases fitting TRBD2. The CDR3 totals 16 residues. V shed 5 bases, J shed 4 bases, and the junction held 6 bases outside the gene matches. Germline lookup yields CDR1 SGHTA and CDR2 FQGTGA. The CDR3 sequence: CASSPWTSGPTGELFF. CDR3 DNA: TGTGCCAGCAGCCCCTGGACTAGCGGGCCCACCGGGGAGCTGTTTTTT.

The genes are TRBV18 and TRBJ1-4; a possible D gene is TRBD1 (5 bases). The length of the CDR3 is 14 residues. The V end was cut by 8 bases, the J end by 2 bases, with 12 bases between. Germline lookup yields CDR1 KGHSH and CDR2 LQKENI. CDR3 loop: CASGVRGTNEKLFF. The CDR3 bases are TGTGCCAGCGGGGTCCGGGGGACTAATGAAAAACTGTTTTTT. The whole variable domain, remainder taken from reference TRBV18 and TRBJ1-4, is NAGVMQNPRHLVRRRGQEARLRCSPMKGHSHVYWYRQLPEEGLKFMVYLQKENIIDESGMPKERFSAEFPKEGPSILRIQQVVRGDSAAYFCASGVRGTNEKLFFGSGTQLSVL.

The genes are TRBV7-6 and TRBJ2-7; 9 bases align to TRBD1. CDR3 length equals 14 residues. Germline V lookup: CDR1 SGHVS, CDR2 FNYEAQ. The V gene end was trimmed by 6 bases and the J gene end by 3 bases; junction bases not matched to a gene: 6. CDR3 loop: CASSRQGGVYEQYF. The CDR3 nucleotides read TGTGCCAGCAGTAGACAGGGGGGGGTCTACGAGCAGTACTTC.

The V gene is TRBV15, the J gene TRBJ2-7, with 7 bases matching TRBD2. Germline V gene lookup returns CDR1 LNHNV and CDR2 YYDKDF (reference sequence). CDR3 length equals 14 residues. Trimming at V came to 7 bases and at J to 2 bases, leaving 8 bases not matched to a gene. The CDR3 protein is CATNPGRGAYEQYF. The CDR3 region has the DNA TGTGCCACCAACCCGGGACGGGGGGCCTACGAGCAGTACTTC.

The CDR3 DNA is TGTGCCAGTAGTGGAAGGTGGGGACTAGCGGCAAACACCGGGGAGCTGTTTTTT. This encodes CASSGRWGLAANTGELFF. This chain connects TRBV19 to TRBJ2-2; 11 bases are a match to TRBD2. Losses at the gene ends were 5 bases for V and 2 bases for J; bases not matched to a gene: 10. The CDR3 is made up of 18 amino acids. Germline V CDR1 and CDR2: LNHDA, SQIVND (reference sequence).

J is TRBJ2-7 and V is TRBV11-2; D unclear. V shed 5 bases and J shed 2 bases, with 22 bases lying between them. Germline V gene sequence: CDR1 SGHAT, CDR2 FQNNGV. This CDR3 comprises 17 residues. The CDR3 DNA is TGTGCCAGCAGCACAATCACCGGAGCGTCGTTAGCCTACGAGCAGTACTTC. Protein product: CASSTITGASLAYEQYF.